The present entry profiles one TCR beta chain with its context. This entry belongs to a study of blood T cell repertoires in COVID-19. Sequenced by immunoSEQ multiplex PCR; TCRdb stores in-frame clones only, minus some. In the table there are 110,000 or so clones, around 85% of which are singletons. Germline loops: CDR1 LNHDA, CDR2 SQIVND (reference sequence). The CDR3 loop spans 14 amino acids. The trim removed 3 bases at V and 8 bases at J, leaving 1 base unmatched. The source of this sequence is a woman aged 55-69 years with COVID-19, enrolled during active disease. Sequenced material: peripheral blood. This chain joins TRBV19 and TRBJ1-6, with TRBD1 identical over 10 bases. In DNA form, the CDR3 reads TGTGCCAGTAGTATCGACAGGGGGCATTCACCCCTCCACTTT. Translating it yields CASSIDRGHSPLHF.